Presented here are 2 T cell receptor beta chains from one specimen sequenced in a study of T cells in Graves' hyperthyroidism and ophthalmopathy. There were TCR beta CDR3 regions amplified from RNA transcripts. The HTBI primer set served for first-round RT-PCR of the TCR CDR3. Via MiXCR, TCRdb re-called the multiplex PCR reads, giving one row per CDR3 protein. The data contain over 500,000 distinct CDR3 sequences, roughly a sixth of them singletons. Specimen: blood. These receptors were collected from a woman in her 30s with Graves' ophthalmopathy.

This clonotype was found many times. V gene TRBV5-6 combines with J gene TRBJ2-3; 8 nucleotides agree with TRBD1. The V segment lost 3 bases and the J segment 4 bases; nucleotides outside the gene matches: 4. Germline V CDR1 and CDR2: SGHDT, YYEEEE. The CDR3 contains 14 residues. The DNA of the CDR3 is TGTGCCAGCAGCTCAGGGGGCGTCGCAGATACGCAGTATTTT. Translating it yields CASSSGGVADTQYF. Complete variable domain (other parts from reference TRBV5-6 and TRBJ2-3): DAGVTQSPTHLIKTRGQQVTLRCSPKSGHDTVSWYQQALGQGPQFIFQYYEEEERQRGNFPDRFSGHQFPNYSSELNVNALLLGDSALYLCASSSGGVADTQYFGPGTRLTVL.

Many counts were recorded for this clonotype. CDR3 in DNA: TGCGCCAGCAGCGATGACAGAAAGCATAAAAACATTCAGTACTTC. Amino acids: CASSDDRKHKNIQYF. V and J are TRBV5-1 and TRBJ2-4, with a tentative D call TRBD1 (5 bases). The CDR3 has 15 amino acids. Between the trimmed V and J ends, which lost 4 bases and 4 bases, there was a span of 15 bases. Germline values: CDR1 SGHRS, CDR2 YFSETQ.